These T cell receptor beta chains were read from a single sample in a study of CD8+CD57+ T cells in acquired aplastic anemia. Each CDR3 protein gets one entry after TCRdb re-called the reads with MiXCR. Of under 350,000 distinct CDR3 sequences listed, 56% are singletons. What was sequenced was sorted CD4+, CD8+, or CD8+CD57+ T cells (not recorded which) from PBMCs. These receptors were taken from a human donor with severe aplastic anemia or a healthy control (not recorded which). Each CDR3 is given without its conserved first and last residue. Expanded clones get a size class; other rows say once, few or many, or leave the size out.

many TRBJ2-3 TRBV5-1 ASSLRGVHADTQY
- TRBJ1-1 TRBV7-2 ASRRSDDTEAF
- TRBJ1-5 TRBV19 ASSREGSHQPQH
many TRBJ1-2 TRBV24-1 ATSDLNAGGAGVDGYT
many TRBJ2-3 TRBV19 ASSGRTSGVTDTQY
- TRBJ2-5 TRBV7-9 ASALGGTQETQY
- TRBJ2-7 TRBV7-9 ASSLRRNSYEQY
many TRBJ2-7 TRBV20-1 SARASGGTYEQY
many TRBJ1-1 TRBV16 ASSQWGGPTRGGTEAF
- TRBJ1-5 TRBV2 ASSKGQGVPLSPQH
- TRBJ1-1 TRBV19 ASSIRGSNTEAF
- TRBJ2-5 TRBV20-1 SARDRLAGGQETQY
many TRBJ1-2 TRBV11-2 ASSPGGRGRAYGYT
- TRBJ1-5 TRBV19 ASSIVVQGGQPQH
few TRBJ2-1 TRBV19 ASIGTSGYNEQF
- TRBJ2-7 TRBV14 ASSRGQGLYEQY
few TRBJ1-2 TRBV28 ASSFRIAGGLGA
- TRBJ2-2 TRBV5-6 ASSLGQLNTGELF
- TRBJ1-6 TRBV7-9 ASRDRGGSPLH
- TRBJ1-1 TRBV11-3 ASSLERANTEAF
many TRBJ2-2 TRBV12-5 ASGPPGDTGELF
many TRBJ2-7 TRBV29-1 SVEGQSYEQY